Following are 28 T cell receptor beta chains from one sample sequenced in a study of cytomegalovirus exposure and HLA in healthy donors. The PCR had 60 Vbeta and 13 Jbeta primers. The data were produced by immunoSEQ multiplex PCR, yet TCRdb's version contains in-frame clones alone and is incomplete. The sample has fewer than 200,000 clones, around 69% seen once. The source material was PBMCs. These receptors originate from a woman in her 30s in good health and CMV-seronegative.

In this sample, this clone turned up once. The chain employs TRBV9 and TRBJ2-3; maybe TRBD1 (6 bases). V was clipped by 3 bases and J by 0 bases, with 8 bases between them. Per the germline V gene, CDR1 is SGDLS and CDR2 is YYNGEE. The CDR3 consists of 14 residues. CDR3 loop: CASSAGDSTDTQYF. Written as DNA, the CDR3 is TGTGCCAGCAGCGCAGGGGACAGCACAGATACGCAGTATTTT.

The table lists this clone with a few counts. The chain combines TRBV5-4 with TRBJ2-6; D is undetermined. Germline V gives CDR1 SGHNT, CDR2 YYREEE (reference sequence). The ends were cut back, 5 bases at V and 3 bases at J, with 12 bases in the middle. CDR3 length: 15 amino acids. CDR3 DNA sequence: TGTGCCAGCAGGGTTGACTTGGATGGGGCCAACGTCCTGACTTTC. Its protein is CASRVDLDGANVLTF.

The chain recombines TRBV19 with TRBJ1-2; 9 bases are shared with TRBD1. Germline-derived CDR1 and CDR2 are LNHDA and SQIVND (reference sequence). This CDR3 is 15 amino acids long. After removal of 1 base from V and 6 bases from J, the junction contained 6 bases not matched to a gene. CDR3 region: CASSIGRTGVHGYTF. The CDR3 DNA sequence: TGTGCCAGTAGTATAGGTCGGACAGGGGTGCATGGCTACACCTTC. Filled out from reference TRBV19 and TRBJ1-2, the complete variable domain reads DGGITQSPKYLFRKEGQNVTLSCEQNLNHDAMYWYRQDPGQGLRLIYYSQIVNDFQKGDIAEGYSVSREKKESFPLTVTSAQKNPTAFYLCASSIGRTGVHGYTFGSGTRLTVV.

This chain uses TRBV2 with TRBJ2-1; 9 nucleotides line up with TRBD1. CDR3 size: 13 residues. The germline V gene encodes CDR1 SNHLY and CDR2 FYNNEI. The V segment lost 7 bases and the J segment 8 bases; nucleotides outside the gene matches: 6. DNA of the CDR3: TGTGCCAGCAAGGGGACAGGGAACCATGAGCAGTTCTTC. Translated, it gives CASKGTGNHEQFF.

The chain links TRBV2 to TRBJ2-3; 9 nucleotides align to TRBD1. CDR3 length: 14 amino acids. The V segment lost 5 bases and the J segment 6 bases; nucleotides outside the gene matches: 6. Germline CDR1 is SNHLY and CDR2 is FYNNEI. The CDR3 DNA reads as TGTGCCAGCAGTATTGACAGGGGGAGGGATACGCAGTATTTT. Translating it yields CASSIDRGRDTQYF. Supplemented by reference TRBV2 and TRBJ2-3, the full variable domain reads EPEVTQTPSHQVTQMGQEVILRCVPISNHLYFYWYRQILGQKVEFLVSFYNNEISEKSEIFDDQFSVERPDGSNFTLKIRSTKLEDSAMYFCASSIDRGRDTQYFGPGTRLTVL.

The chain combines TRBV29-1 with TRBJ1-4; the match to TRBD1 covers 8 bases. V lost 6 bases, J lost 7 bases, and 4 bases stayed unmatched. The CDR3 runs 12 residues. CDR1 is SQVTM and CDR2 is ANQGSEA in the germline V gene. CDR3: CSVQGAREKLFF. CDR3 coding DNA: TGCAGCGTGCAGGGGGCGCGTGAAAAACTGTTTTTT.

This clone showed up just once. This chain uses TRBV7-6 with TRBJ2-1; TRBD1 matches 8 bases. V trimming: 5 bases; J trimming: 10 bases; junction bases outside the gene matches: 10. The CDR3 has 14 residues. In germline, CDR1 is SGHVS, CDR2 FNYEAQ. This chain's CDR3 is CASSARQGTEEQFF. The CDR3 DNA sequence: TGTGCCAGCAGCGCCAGACAGGGGACGGAAGAGCAGTTCTTC.

This clone has more than one count but fewer than ten. The chain carries TRBV6-5 and TRBJ1-1, with D perhaps TRBD1 (5 bases). The CDR3 has 14 amino acids. Germline V CDR1 and CDR2: MNHEY, SVGAGI. V lost 5 bases and J 5 bases, leaving 15 bases between the germline ends. The CDR3 is CASSAPRAGTEAFF. In nucleotides, the CDR3 is TGTGCCAGCAGTGCCCCCAGGGCAGGAACTGAAGCTTTCTTT.

The chain couples TRBV18 to TRBJ1-3; D is possibly TRBD1 (6 bases). The V and J ends lost 8 bases and 0 bases respectively, with 8 bases between them. The length of the CDR3 is 13 residues. Germline CDR1 is KGHSH and CDR2 is LQKENI. In DNA, the CDR3 is TGTGCCAGCCTGGACAGCTCTGGAAACACCATATATTTT. It specifies CASLDSSGNTIYF.

This clone was seen a few times. The CDR3 sequence is CASSGSWDRVDGELFF. CDR3 sequence (DNA): TGTGCCAGCAGCGGAAGTTGGGACAGGGTGGACGGGGAGCTGTTTTTT. The chain carries TRBV27 and TRBJ2-2; the match to TRBD1 covers 9 bases. The CDR3 covers 16 residues. Germline V gene sequence: CDR1 MNHEY, CDR2 SMNVEV (reference sequence). After removal of 6 bases from V and 7 bases from J, the junction contained 12 bases not matched to a gene.

This clone was recorded a few times. V gene TRBV11-3 combines with J gene TRBJ2-2; the match to TRBD2 covers 7 bases. V was pared by 0 bases and J by 2 bases, with 3 bases of the junction left unmatched. The CDR3 is 16 amino acids. Germline CDR1 is SGHNT and CDR2 is YENEEA. CDR3 sequence reads: CASSLDPSGNTGELFF. The CDR3 DNA is TGTGCCAGCAGCTTAGACCCTAGCGGAAACACCGGGGAGCTGTTTTTT.

The rearrangement links TRBV7-9 to TRBJ2-1; 11 nucleotides match TRBD2. Per germline, CDR1 SEHNR and CDR2 FQNEAQ (reference sequence). The CDR3 sequence is 17 residues long. The ends lost 10 bases at V and 0 bases at J; junction bases unmatched: 11. CDR3: CATHRLAGSSSYNEQFF. The DNA for the CDR3 is TGTGCCACCCACCGACTAGCGGGATCCAGCTCCTACAATGAGCAGTTCTTC.

The chain joins TRBV28 to TRBJ1-1; D may be TRBD1 (5 bases). Germline V gives CDR1 MDHEN, CDR2 SYDVKM. The CDR3 contains 14 residues. V lost 3 bases and J 5 bases, leaving 13 bases between the germline ends. The DNA for the CDR3 is TGTGCCAGCAGTTTTATTGGCGCAGGGACTGAAGCTTTCTTT. Its protein product is CASSFIGAGTEAFF.

This clone showed up just a few times. The V gene is TRBV5-4, the J gene TRBJ2-3, with 10 bases identical to TRBD2. Germline V CDR1 and CDR2: SGHNT, YYREEE (reference sequence). V lost 6 bases to trimming and J lost 5 bases; unmatched junction nucleotides: 9. CDR3 length: 15 amino acids. The CDR3 is CASTSSGGAVDTQYF. The CDR3 coding sequence is TGTGCCAGCACCTCCAGCGGGGGGGCAGTAGATACGCAGTATTTT.

This rearrangement joins TRBV6-6 to TRBJ2-7, with 8 bases identical to TRBD1. In germline, CDR1 is MNHNY, CDR2 SVGAGI (reference sequence). V lost 5 bases and J lost 6; bases outside the gene matches: 6. The CDR3 contains 13 residues. Written as DNA, the CDR3 is TGTGCCAGCAGTAGACGGACAGGGCCCGAGCAGTACTTC. It is translated as CASSRRTGPEQYF.

The gene calls are TRBV5-1 and TRBJ2-1; TRBD2 matches 13 bases. The germline V gene encodes CDR1 SGHRS and CDR2 YFSETQ. The junction had 4 bases not matched to a gene; V was cut back by 5 bases and J by 5 bases. This CDR3 contains 15 residues. The CDR3 here is CASRTGLAGNNEQFF. The CDR3, as DNA: TGCGCCAGCAGAACGGGACTAGCGGGAAACAATGAGCAGTTCTTC. Full variable domain (remainder filled in from reference TRBV5-1 and TRBJ2-1): KAGVTQTPRYLIKTRGQQVTLSCSPISGHRSVSWYQQTPGQGLQFLFEYFSETQRNKGNFPGRFSGRQFSNSRSEMNVSTLELGDSALYLCASRTGLAGNNEQFFGPGTRLTVL.

V is TRBV27 and J is TRBJ2-7; possible D gene TRBD2, 5 bases. Trimming removed 0 bases at V and 2 bases at J, with 11 bases between. Per the germline V gene, CDR1 is MNHEY and CDR2 is SMNVEV (reference sequence). CDR3 size: 15 residues. CDR3 loop: CASSLSTRGPYEQYF. The CDR3 region has the DNA TGTGCCAGCAGTTTATCGACCCGAGGGCCCTACGAGCAGTACTTC.

This sequence joins TRBV5-4 and TRBJ2-7; 9 bases line up with TRBD2. The trim removed 4 bases at V and 2 bases at J, leaving 4 bases unmatched. The CDR3 is made up of 14 amino acids. Germline assignment: CDR1 SGHNT and CDR2 YYREEE (reference sequence). CDR3 sequence (DNA): TGTGCCAGCAGCCCTAGCGGGATGGCCTACGAGCAGTACTTC. The encoded protein is CASSPSGMAYEQYF.

This rearrangement joins TRBV5-4 to TRBJ2-3; 10 bases fit TRBD2. Germline values: CDR1 SGHNT, CDR2 YYREEE (reference sequence). This CDR3 contains 15 residues. J was trimmed by 3 bases and V by 1 base; bases with no gene match: 2. The CDR3 reads CASSLSSGGTDTQYF. CDR3 nucleotide sequence: TGTGCCAGCAGCTTGTCTAGCGGGGGAACAGATACGCAGTATTTT.

V usage is TRBV6-6 and J usage is TRBJ2-3; possible D gene TRBD2, 5 bases. The germline gives CDR1 MNHNY, CDR2 SVGAGI (reference sequence). Trimming removed 8 bases at V and 9 bases at J, with 9 bases between. There are 10 residues in the CDR3. The CDR3 here is CASGSGTQYF. The CDR3 DNA sequence: TGTGCCAGCGGCTCGGGGACGCAGTATTTT.

The J gene is TRBJ2-7, the V gene TRBV7-9; D not certain. Germline assignment: CDR1 SEHNR and CDR2 FQNEAQ (reference sequence). CDR3 length: 12 amino acids. Between the trimmed V and J ends, which lost 1 base and 4 bases, there was a span of 5 bases. The CDR3 DNA reads as TGTGCCAGCAGCTTAGAGCCATACGAGCAGTACTTC. Residues: CASSLEPYEQYF.

The V gene is TRBV11-3, the J gene TRBJ2-5; perhaps TRBD2 as D (6 bases). The length of the CDR3 is 12 residues. CDR1 is SGHNT, CDR2 YENEEA, per germline. The V gene lost 3 bases and the J gene lost 7 bases, with 9 bases spanning the gap. CDR3 DNA sequence: TGTGCCAGCAGCTTTATGGGGGGGACCCAGTACTTC. The encoded protein is CASSFMGGTQYF.

The J gene is TRBJ2-2, the V gene TRBV15; no firm D call. V dropped 0 bases and J dropped 8 bases, with 4 bases sitting between them. The CDR3 consists of 12 residues. CDR1 LNHNV and CDR2 YYDKDF come from the germline V gene (reference sequence). CDR3 amino acids: CATSRDRGELFF. The CDR3 DNA reads TGTGCCACCAGCAGAGATCGGGGGGAGCTGTTTTTT.

This chain links TRBV10-3 with TRBJ1-1; D not resolved. The CDR3 is made up of 14 amino acids. Trimming took 11 bases from V and 0 from J, leaving 16 bases between them. Germline CDR1 and CDR2: ENHRY and SYGVKD. CDR3 sequence: CASLAGYMNTEAFF. The CDR3 DNA reads TGTGCCTCCCTCGCGGGTTACATGAACACTGAAGCTTTCTTT.

Only a few counts were recorded for this clone. The V and J genes are TRBV6-5 and TRBJ2-2; unclear D gene. Germline V gives CDR1 MNHEY, CDR2 SVGAGI. The CDR3 runs to 13 residues. Between the trimmed V and J ends, which lost 8 bases and 3 bases, there was a span of 10 bases. In DNA form, the CDR3 reads TGTGCCAGCCATCGGCAGGACACCGGGGAGCTGTTTTTT. It is translated as CASHRQDTGELFF.

This clone has only a few counts. The chain combines TRBV28 with TRBJ2-3; TRBD2 matches at 10 bases. The trim removed 6 bases at V and 2 bases at J, leaving 2 bases unmatched. CDR1 is MDHEN and CDR2 is SYDVKM in the germline V gene. The CDR3 contains 14 residues. This CDR3 is CASRSGGDTDTQYF. The DNA for the CDR3 is TGTGCCAGCAGGAGCGGGGGGGACACAGATACGCAGTATTTT.

This sequence joins TRBV19 and TRBJ1-2; D gene ambiguous. Germline V gene data show CDR1 as LNHDA and CDR2 as SQIVND (reference sequence). This CDR3 region has 14 residues. Between the trimmed V and J ends, which lost 4 bases and 4 bases, there was a span of 13 bases. CDR3 in DNA: TGTGCCAGTAGTACCTCCGGAGGCCTCTATGGCTACACCTTC. This sequence encodes CASSTSGGLYGYTF.

The chain uses TRBV29-1 and TRBJ1-3, with D perhaps TRBD1 (6 bases). Trimming stripped 7 bases from V and 4 bases from J, with 11 bases between. Germline assignment: CDR1 SQVTM and CDR2 ANQGSEA. The CDR3 spans 12 residues. The CDR3 DNA reads as TGCAGCGCAAGGACAGCAGGAAACACCATATATTTT. Protein product: CSARTAGNTIYF.